The clone carrying this TCR beta chain was counted between two and nine times. Its specificity is not known. This specimen comes from a study of vaccination and CD4 T cells after COVID-19. The treatment is: roughly 10-day PBMC culture with coronavirus spike peptide pools or control peptides (ViraFEST assay). Sequence data for DNA of cultured CD4+ T cells were generated by the Oncomine TCR Beta short-read assay. Using its own MiXCR run on the PCR reads, TCRdb lists one record per CDR3 protein. The repertoire holds approximately 9,600 distinct CDR3 sequences, with about 30% as singletons. Germline V CDR1 and CDR2: MDHEN, SYDVKM. This CDR3 is built from 18 residues. Unmatched junction bases numbered 22, after V lost 7 bases and J lost 6 bases.

This rearrangement joins TRBV28 to TRBJ2-7; 9 nucleotides line up with TRBD2. This sequence was found in a human donor who had recovered from COVID-19. The starting material was CD4+ T cells from blood, cultured in vitro, obtained after SARS-CoV-2 vaccination. The CDR3 DNA sequence: TGTGCCAGCACCGTATACGGTGGTAGCGGGAGTAGTATTGGCGAGCAGTACTTC. Protein: CASTVYGGSGSSIGEQYF.